Below are 22 T cell receptor beta chains sequenced from a single sample in a study of tumor and adjacent non-tumor tissue in lung cancer. The library came from three nested PCR rounds adapted from ARM-PCR protocols. A single record per CDR3 protein comes from TCRdb applying MiXCR to the multiplex PCR reads. The sample records tens of thousands of distinct CDR3 sequences, 61% being singletons. The template was RNA from unsorted bulk tissue. Distant lung tissue was collected more than 3 cm away from the tumor edge. The sample consisted of distant non-tumor lung tissue. Every receptor here comes from a man between 65 and 79 years old with non-small cell lung cancer.

This clonotype was picked up many times. The chain combines TRBV29-1 with TRBJ2-5, with D possibly matching TRBD2 (6 bases). In germline, CDR1 is SQVTM, CDR2 ANQGSEA. The CDR3 has 12 amino acids. V lost 7 bases to trimming and J lost 5 bases, with 14 bases between them. CDR3 in amino acids: CSGSLAQETQYF. CDR3 DNA sequence: TGCAGCGGATCACTAGCCCAGGAGACCCAGTACTTC.

On this clonotype itself: A single base separates this from a much larger clone, so it may be a read error. The chain carries TRBV5-4 and TRBJ1-1; TRBD1 might be the D (5 bases). CDR3 length: 14 amino acids. The germline CDR1 and CDR2 sequences are SGHNT and YYREEE (reference sequence). CDR3 in amino acids: CASSLGRGDTEAFF. For the CDR3, the DNA is TGTGCCAGCAGTTTGGGACGGGGTGACACTGAAGCTTTCTTT.

This chain uses TRBV2 with TRBJ2-5; D gene ambiguous. CDR3 length equals 11 residues. The germline V gene encodes CDR1 SNHLY and CDR2 FYNNEI. V was pared by 5 bases and J by 3 bases, with 4 bases between. CDR3 residues: CASSRKETQYF. The CDR3 DNA reads TGTGCCAGCAGTAGAAAAGAGACCCAGTACTTC.

Notes on this clonotype: No conserved phenylalanine or tryptophan is present at the end of the CDR3, so a read error is the likely explanation. It is unclear where the CDR3 begins or ends on the DNA, so no DNA is shown, and the CDR3 is as TCRdb lists it. The chain uses TRBV10-3 and TRBJ2-7; TRBD1, as called in the table, went unchecked against the DNA. The CDR3 spans 12 amino acids, including both terminal residues. Germline CDR1 reads ENHRY; CDR2 reads SYGVKD. This CDR3 reads CATGQGVYEQYY.

Points on this clonotype: The CDR3 does not close with the conserved phenylalanine or tryptophan, likely indicating a read error. The V and J genes are TRBV6-6 and TRBJ2-3, with a tentative D call TRBD2 (5 bases). This CDR3 is built from 11 residues. Trimming removed 5 bases from V and 10 bases from J, with 10 bases in between. Germline values: CDR1 MNHNY, CDR2 SVGAGI (reference sequence). The CDR3 sequence: CASSRGDAQYY. DNA of the CDR3: TGTGCCAGCAGTCGGGGAGACGCGCAGTATTAT.

Turning to this clonotype: An end of the junction differs from the germline gene, which may be a read error. The rearrangement links TRBV20-1 to TRBJ2-4; TRBD2 might be the D (5 bases). Germline lookup yields CDR1 DFQATT and CDR2 SNEGSKA (reference sequence). The CDR3 runs to 15 residues. CDR3 in DNA: TGCAGTACTAGAGATCTCCTATTAGCCAAAAACATTCAGTACTTC. Protein product: CSTRDLLLAKNIQYF.

The chain links TRBV11-2 to TRBJ2-7; 7 nucleotides agree with TRBD1. V was pared by 5 bases and J by 3 bases, with 10 bases of the junction left unmatched. The CDR3 is 15 residues long. CDR1 and CDR2 from the germline V gene are SGHAT and FQNNGV. CDR3 nucleotides: TGTGCCAGCAGCCATAGCAGGGGGAACGACTACGAGCAGTACTTC. The encoded protein is CASSHSRGNDYEQYF.

Many counts were recorded for this clonotype. This sequence joins TRBV30 and TRBJ2-7; 10 bases map to TRBD2. This CDR3 contains 16 residues. The germline gives CDR1 GTSNPN, CDR2 SVGIG (reference sequence). Trimming took 2 bases from V and 3 from J; bases not matched to a gene: 10. CDR3 protein: CAWSPARASGGYEQYF. CDR3 DNA: TGTGCCTGGAGTCCAGCCCGGGCTAGCGGGGGCTACGAGCAGTACTTC.

The chain is built from TRBV18 and TRBJ1-4; D possibly corresponds to TRBD1 (6 bases). CDR1 and CDR2 (germline): KGHSH, LQKENI. The CDR3 spans 15 residues. V lost 1 base to trimming and J lost 4 bases, with 10 bases between them. The CDR3 loop reads CASSPQQGGNEKLFF. Here the CDR3 DNA reads TGTGCCAGCTCACCACAACAGGGAGGTAATGAAAAACTGTTTTTT.

The V and J genes are TRBV11-3 and TRBJ2-3; D is unclear. The ends were cut back, 1 base at V and 4 bases at J, with 9 bases in the middle. CDR1 and CDR2 from the germline V gene are SGHNT and YENEEA. The CDR3 extends over 14 amino acids. The chain's CDR3 is CASSLGWFPDTQYF. The CDR3 DNA follows: TGTGCCAGCAGCTTAGGGTGGTTCCCAGATACGCAGTATTTT.

This clonotype turned up a few times. Since a much larger clone is just one base distant, this may be a read error. V usage is TRBV6-5 and J usage is TRBJ2-6; tentatively, D is TRBD1 or TRBD2 (6 bases each). CDR1 is MNHEY, CDR2 SVGAGI, per germline. CDR3 length: 15 residues. The CDR3 DNA is TGTGTCAGCACTAGCACAGGGTCTGGGGCCAACGTCCTGACTTTC. Translated: CVSTSTGSGANVLTF.

Only a few counts were recorded for this clonotype. The CDR3 end shows no conserved phenylalanine or tryptophan, and so a read error is likely. No DNA is shown, since the ends of the CDR3 on it are uncertain; the CDR3 is the one TCRdb lists. This CDR3 reads CSKLGDNEEFL. V and J are TRBV29-1 and TRBJ2-1; no check of the table's D call, TRBD1, against the DNA was made. Germline V gives CDR1 SQVTM, CDR2 ANQGSEA. Inclusive of both ends, the CDR3 amounts to 11 amino acids.

The chain has TRBV20-1 and TRBJ2-3; D is tentatively TRBD1 or TRBD2 (5 bases each). V was cut by 3 bases and J by 9 bases, with 25 bases left in between. The germline CDR1 and CDR2 sequences are DFQATT and SNEGSKA (reference sequence). The CDR3 sequence is 16 residues long. This CDR3 reads CSASRGASRVLETQYF. In DNA form, the CDR3 reads TGCAGTGCTAGCCGGGGTGCTAGCAGGGTCCTGGAGACGCAGTATTTT.

This clonotype was observed many times. The rearrangement joins TRBV12-3 or TRBV12-4 to TRBJ2-7; perhaps TRBD1 as D (5 bases). V was clipped by 3 bases and J by 9 bases, with 15 bases between them. The CDR3 has 13 amino acids. This CDR3 reads CASSFAQGRWQYF. In DNA, the CDR3 is TGTGCCAGCAGTTTTGCCCAGGGAAGATGGCAGTACTTC.

About this clonotype: The junction differs from germline at one of its ends, possibly a read error. The CDR3 sequence is CANSVSQGSNTGELFF. Here the CDR3 DNA reads TGTGCCAACAGTGTTTCACAGGGTTCGAACACCGGGGAGCTGTTTTTT. The chain is built from TRBV6-1 and TRBJ2-2; TRBD1 is a possible D gene (6 bases). CDR3 length: 16 residues. From germline, CDR1 is MNHNS and CDR2 SASEGT.

The sample holds a few counts of this clonotype. One junction end does not reproduce the germline sequence, and a read error may be involved. V and J are TRBV11-2 and TRBJ2-6; TRBD2 might be the D (6 bases). The CDR3 length is 17 residues. Germline V gene data show CDR1 as SGHAT and CDR2 as FQNNGV. The CDR3 protein is CASSSRGGSSGAKVLTF. The DNA for the CDR3 is TGTGCCAGCAGCTCCCGGGGAGGTAGTTCTGGGGCCAAGGTCCTGACTTTC.

The rearrangement uses TRBV6-1 and TRBJ2-5; D is ambiguous. Germline CDR1 and CDR2: MNHNS and SASEGT. The CDR3 sequence is 18 residues long. V lost 0 bases and J 2 bases, leaving 19 bases between the germline ends. CDR3 amino acids: CASSEAQVGFLSQETQYF. The CDR3 DNA reads as TGTGCCAGCAGTGAAGCGCAGGTAGGGTTTCTTTCACAAGAGACCCAGTACTTC.

This clonotype was detected ten times or more. The gene calls are TRBV14 and TRBJ2-1; 8 bases are shared with TRBD1. Losses at the gene ends were 1 base for V and 5 bases for J; bases not matched to a gene: 7. Germline V gene lookup returns CDR1 SGHDN and CDR2 FVKESK. This CDR3 region has 16 residues. The CDR3 is CASSQVGQGVHNEQFF. In nucleotides, the CDR3 is TGTGCCAGCAGCCAAGTTGGACAGGGAGTCCACAATGAGCAGTTCTTC.

Details on this clonotype: At one boundary the junction diverges from the germline segment, which might be a read error. This chain joins TRBV29-1 and TRBJ2-1; D may be TRBD2 (6 bases). The CDR3 is 13 amino acids. Germline V lookup: CDR1 SQVTM, CDR2 ANQGSEA. Here the CDR3 reads CCADPSGYIEQFF. CDR3 DNA sequence: TGCTGCGCGGACCCCAGCGGGTACATTGAGCAGTTCTTC.

The table lists this clonotype with many counts. The chain joins TRBV4-2 to TRBJ2-1, with 9 bases fitting TRBD2. The CDR3 spans 15 residues. With 1 base clipped from V and 6 bases from J, the junction kept 4 bases outside the gene matches. Germline CDR1 is LGHNA and CDR2 is YNFKEQ. CDR3 in DNA: TGTGCCAGCAGCCAAGGCGGGGGGGGGGTCAATGAGCAGTTCTTC. The encoded protein is CASSQGGGGVNEQFF.

This clonotype was seen at least ten times. This chain connects TRBV6-5 to TRBJ1-1; D unclear. Trimming removed 4 bases at V and 0 bases at J, with 6 bases between. This CDR3 region has 13 residues. Germline CDR1 reads MNHEY; CDR2 reads SVGAGI. The DNA of the CDR3 is TGTGCCAGCAGTTCGTGGTTGAACACTGAAGCTTTCTTT. Amino acid sequence: CASSSWLNTEAFF.

The table lists this clonotype with a few counts. In nucleotides, the CDR3 is TGCAGTGCTAGGGTAGCGAGCACAGATACGCAGTATTTT. Its translation is CSARVASTDTQYF. The V call is TRBV20-1, the J call TRBJ2-3; tentatively, D is TRBD2 (5 bases). Germline-derived CDR1 and CDR2 are DFQATT and SNEGSKA (reference sequence). CDR3 size: 13 residues. Trimming took 3 bases from V and 0 from J, leaving 7 bases between them.